This TCR beta chain was recorded in a study of cytomegalovirus exposure and HLA in healthy donors. This CDR3 region has 18 residues. Trimming shortened V by 1 base and J by 6 bases, and 21 bases separated the two germline ends. In the PCR, 60 Vbeta and 13 Jbeta primers were used. Assay used: immunoSEQ multiplex PCR; TCRdb lists only in-frame clones, some missing. The sample has around 130,000 clones, around 74% seen once. This rearrangement joins TRBV23-1 to TRBJ2-2, with D maybe TRBD1 (5 bases). TRBV23-1 is identified as an open reading frame with a role that is uncertain. This clonotype was sampled from a man between 25 and 39 years old in good health and CMV-seronegative. Sequenced: PBMCs. Written as DNA, the CDR3 is TGCGCCAGCAGTCAATTTTTTTCTGGGGCATCCACACCCGGGGAGCTGTTTTTT. Amino acids: CASSQFFSGASTPGELFF.